One sample yielded the 8 T cell receptor beta chains listed below, sequenced in a study of chemoradiotherapy in HPV16-positive cancers (dated by TCRdb to between 2022 and 2023). Libraries were constructed by the immunoSEQ multiplex PCR assay. This immuneACCESS table, as held by TCRdb, lists in-frame sequences with V and J called but not all clones. Of the missing ones, under half trace to an unresolved V gene in checked studies; the others have no known cause. This sample gives some 34,000 clones in total; roughly 90% of them show up just once. Clones ranked in the top ten supply about 3.6% of the sample. The material was blood, obtained from a patient who underwent chemoradiotherapy. These TCRs come from a human donor with HPV-associated anogenital cancer.

This chain links TRBV2 with TRBJ2-3; D remains unclear. The CDR3 has 12 residues. CDR1 is SNHLY, CDR2 FYNNEI, per germline. Trimming left V 3 bases short and J 4 bases short, with 5 bases between. For the CDR3, the DNA is TGTGCCAGCAGTGATCCTCCAGATACGCAGTATTTT. It specifies CASSDPPDTQYF.

The chain links TRBV2 to TRBJ2-2, with a possible D match to TRBD1 (6 bases). V was trimmed by 5 bases and J by 4 bases, leaving 14 bases between them. CDR3 size: 15 residues. From germline, CDR1 is SNHLY and CDR2 FYNNEI. CDR3 bases: TGTGCCAGCAGTTTGACAGGAGAAATCACCGGGGAGCTGTTTTTT. Encoded protein: CASSLTGEITGELFF. Supplemented by reference TRBV2 and TRBJ2-2, the full variable domain reads EPEVTQTPSHQVTQMGQEVILRCVPISNHLYFYWYRQILGQKVEFLVSFYNNEISEKSEIFDDQFSVERPDGSNFTLKIRSTKLEDSAMYFCASSLTGEITGELFFGEGSRLTVL.

The chain couples TRBV19 to TRBJ1-1; perhaps TRBD1 as D (6 bases). The CDR3 runs 12 residues. V lost 5 bases and J lost 9, with 13 bases in between. The germline V gene encodes CDR1 LNHDA and CDR2 SQIVND (reference sequence). CDR3 sequence (DNA): TGTGCCAGTAGTTCCAGGGGAATTCAAGCTTTCTTT. This encodes CASSSRGIQAFF.

The J gene is TRBJ1-6, the V gene TRBV11-2; the D is unclear. CDR3 length: 18 residues. V gave up 2 bases and J gave up 9 bases, with 23 bases separating them. CDR1 SGHAT and CDR2 FQNNGV come from the germline V gene. Written as DNA, the CDR3 is TGTGCCAGCAGCTTAAAGGCGGGGAGCTACCTCTGGGGTTCACCCCTCCACTTT. This translates into CASSLKAGSYLWGSPLHF.

The V call is TRBV5-4, the J call TRBJ2-5; 12 bases align to TRBD2. The junction had 6 bases not matched to a gene; V was cut back by 7 bases and J by 2 bases. From germline, CDR1 is SGHNT and CDR2 YYREEE (reference sequence). This CDR3 region has 15 residues. CDR3 nucleotide sequence: TGTGCCAGCTCGCCTAGCGGGGGGGATCAAGAGACCCAGTACTTC. It specifies CASSPSGGDQETQYF.

This chain connects TRBV7-9 to TRBJ2-7; D unclear. Trimming cost V 3 bases and J 4 bases, with 7 bases left between them. The CDR3 length is 12 residues. CDR1 SEHNR and CDR2 FQNEAQ come from the germline V gene (reference sequence). The CDR3 DNA is TGTGCCAGCAGCTTCACAGTATACGAGCAGTACTTC. As protein: CASSFTVYEQYF.

V is TRBV2 and J is TRBJ2-1, with D tentatively TRBD2 (7 bases). V was trimmed by 11 bases and J by 9 bases, leaving 17 bases between them. The CDR3 is made up of 12 amino acids. Germline V gene sequence: CDR1 SNHLY, CDR2 FYNNEI. The CDR3 reads CAVRSGGFEQFF. The CDR3 DNA reads TGTGCCGTAAGGTCGGGGGGCTTTGAGCAGTTCTTC.

The gene calls are TRBV5-1 and TRBJ1-2; 9 nucleotides line up with TRBD1. Per the germline V gene, CDR1 is SGHRS and CDR2 is YFSETQ. V shed 0 bases and J 1 base; nucleotides not matched to a gene: 10. This CDR3 is 18 amino acids long. In DNA, the CDR3 is TGCGCCAGCAGCTTGGGGGGGACAGGGCGACGTTATAACTATGGCTACACCTTC. This sequence encodes CASSLGGTGRRYNYGYTF. Using reference TRBV5-1 and TRBJ1-2 for the parts outside the CDR3, the full variable domain is KAGVTQTPRYLIKTRGQQVTLSCSPISGHRSVSWYQQTPGQGLQFLFEYFSETQRNKGNFPGRFSGRQFSNSRSEMNVSTLELGDSALYLCASSLGGTGRRYNYGYTFGSGTRLTVV.